These T cell receptor beta chains were read from a single sample in a study of blood T cell repertoires in COVID-19. Sequencing used immunoSEQ multiplex PCR; TCRdb keeps in-frame clones, though not all of them. The sample contains over 110,000 clones, about three quarters of which appear only once. Input material: peripheral blood. All receptors come from an elderly man with acute or convalescent COVID-19. CDR3s include the opening cysteine and the closing phenylalanine or tryptophan. The order of the fields is J gene, clone size, V gene, D gene, CDR3 protein, CDR3 DNA. The D gene is left open where the match is weak. Part of the rows lack a size; the others show once, few, many or a class for expanded clones.

j_gene: TRBJ2-5
abundance: once
v_gene: TRBV7-9
d_gene: TRBD1
CDR3aa: CASSYRTGTETQYF
CDR3nt: TGTGCCAGCAGCTACCGGACAGGGACAGAGACCCAGTACTTC

j_gene: TRBJ1-5
abundance: -
v_gene: TRBV20-1
d_gene: TRBD1
CDR3aa: CSASWGQGGRGNQPQHF
CDR3nt: TGCAGTGCTAGTTGGGGACAGGGGGGAAGGGGCAATCAGCCCCAGCATTTT

j_gene: TRBJ2-7
abundance: few
v_gene: TRBV7-9
d_gene: -
CDR3aa: CASSSQGGYEQYF
CDR3nt: TGTGCCAGCAGCTCACAGGGTGGCTACGAGCAGTACTTC

j_gene: TRBJ1-5
abundance: -
v_gene: TRBV27
d_gene: -
CDR3aa: CASSPRFGQPQHF
CDR3nt: TGTGCCAGCTCCCCGCGTTTCGGTCAGCCCCAGCATTTT

j_gene: TRBJ2-1
abundance: -
v_gene: TRBV6-5
d_gene: TRBD1
CDR3aa: CASRTGGGDEQFF
CDR3nt: TGTGCCAGCAGGACAGGGGGCGGCGATGAGCAGTTCTTC

j_gene: TRBJ2-7
abundance: -
v_gene: TRBV4-2
d_gene: -
CDR3aa: CASSQAGQLYEQYF
CDR3nt: TGTGCCAGCAGCCAAGCGGGACAACTCTACGAGCAGTACTTC

j_gene: TRBJ1-2
abundance: -
v_gene: TRBV9
d_gene: -
CDR3aa: CASSMDSYGYTF
CDR3nt: TGTGCCAGCAGCATGGACAGCTATGGCTACACCTTC

j_gene: TRBJ2-2
abundance: few
v_gene: TRBV3-1/TRBV3-2
d_gene: TRBD1
CDR3aa: CASSQWGQQNTGELFF
CDR3nt: TGTGCCAGCAGCCAGTGGGGACAGCAGAACACCGGGGAGCTGTTTTTT

j_gene: TRBJ2-2
abundance: -
v_gene: TRBV5-1
d_gene: TRBD1
CDR3aa: CASSVTGANTGELFF
CDR3nt: TGCGCCAGCAGCGTCACAGGGGCGAACACCGGGGAGCTGTTTTTT

j_gene: TRBJ2-3
abundance: once
v_gene: TRBV11-3
d_gene: -
CDR3aa: CASSPRAGSTDTQYF
CDR3nt: TGTGCCAGCAGCCCTCGAGCGGGTAGCACAGATACGCAGTATTTT

j_gene: TRBJ2-2
abundance: -
v_gene: TRBV6-5
d_gene: -
CDR3aa: CASNDSDFLLFF
CDR3nt: TGTGCCAGCAACGACTCCGACTTTTTGCTGTTTTTT

j_gene: TRBJ2-7
abundance: -
v_gene: TRBV7-9
d_gene: TRBD1
CDR3aa: CASSLVRQGLPYEQYF
CDR3nt: TGTGCCAGCAGCTTAGTACGACAGGGTCTTCCCTACGAGCAGTACTTC

j_gene: TRBJ1-2
abundance: -
v_gene: TRBV7-3
d_gene: -
CDR3aa: CASSPQDGIGGYTF
CDR3nt: TGTGCCAGCAGCCCACAGGACGGAATCGGGGGCTACACCTTC

j_gene: TRBJ1-1
abundance: -
v_gene: TRBV6-1
d_gene: -
CDR3aa: CASSEVPTGLGTEAFF
CDR3nt: TGTGCCAGCAGTGAAGTCCCCACAGGGCTCGGCACTGAAGCTTTCTTT

j_gene: TRBJ2-7
abundance: once
v_gene: TRBV11-2
d_gene: -
CDR3aa: CASSVLQGSYEQYF
CDR3nt: TGTGCCAGCAGCGTTCTACAGGGATCCTACGAGCAGTACTTC

j_gene: TRBJ1-1
abundance: -
v_gene: TRBV7-2
d_gene: TRBD1
CDR3aa: CASSLETGVTEAFF
CDR3nt: TGTGCCAGCAGCTTAGAAACAGGGGTTACTGAAGCTTTCTTT

j_gene: TRBJ1-2
abundance: -
v_gene: TRBV28
d_gene: TRBD1
CDR3aa: CASSPSGTGRNYGYTF
CDR3nt: TGTGCCAGCAGTCCCAGTGGGACAGGGCGTAACTATGGCTACACCTTC

j_gene: TRBJ1-3
abundance: few
v_gene: TRBV7-2
d_gene: -
CDR3aa: CASSLARADSGNTIYF
CDR3nt: TGTGCCAGCAGCTTAGCCAGGGCAGACTCTGGAAACACCATATATTTT

j_gene: TRBJ1-5
abundance: -
v_gene: TRBV5-5
d_gene: TRBD1
CDR3aa: CASSLRQGASNQPQHF
CDR3nt: TGTGCCAGCAGCCTACGACAGGGGGCGAGCAATCAGCCCCAGCATTTT

j_gene: TRBJ1-2
abundance: -
v_gene: TRBV5-4
d_gene: TRBD1
CDR3aa: CASSRDRVAYGYTF
CDR3nt: TGTGCCAGCAGTCGTGACAGGGTGGCCTATGGCTACACCTTC